This TCR beta chain was sequenced in a study of T cells in tumors after PD-1 blockade. The wider study: Mean per blood sample: 90,000 to 120,000 templates (about 24,000-280,000), some 40,000 unique clonotypes. Study-wide points: Peripheral recruitment is suggested, as some novel exhausted tumor clones were in pre-treatment blood.

Clones were sequenced by immunoSEQ multiplex PCR, and TCRdb holds only the in-frame ones, with some missing. This sample carries approximately 48,000 clones, more than 65% of them seen once, and the ten largest clones take approximately 4.1%. The CDR3 runs 12 residues. V lost 5 bases, J lost 6 bases, and 8 bases lay in between. This clone was counted between two and nine times. Antigen unknown. Sequenced here: PBMCs, sampled before anti-PD-1 treatment. This TCR was recovered from a human donor with basal cell carcinoma. The J gene is TRBJ2-1, the V gene TRBV12-3 or TRBV12-4; D is undetermined. In DNA, the CDR3 is TGTGCCAGCAGTCTTAGATTCAATGAGCAGTTCTTC. Encoded protein: CASSLRFNEQFF.